The 15 T cell receptor beta chains presented below share a single source sample, sequenced in a study of metastatic and nonmetastatic thyroid tumors. The entire patient cohort was treatment-naive prior to thyroid surgery. TCRdb re-called the PCR reads via MiXCR. There are tens of thousands of clones in the sample; more than 9.5% occur only once, and 11% lies in the top ten. The sample taken for sequencing was blood. The source is a female donor with papillary thyroid cancer or a benign thyroid nodule (not recorded which). Some clones in this sample may be carry-over from other donors' samples.

In this sample, this clone turned up a few times. A clone one base away is much larger, so this may be a read error. Other DNA sequences within the sample encode an identical CDR3. The gene calls are TRBV7-9 and TRBJ2-1; D may match TRBD1 or TRBD2 (5 bases each). Germline loops: CDR1 SEHNR, CDR2 FQNEAQ (reference sequence). The CDR3 runs 11 residues. The CDR3 coding sequence is TGTGCCAGCAGCTTGGGGGATGAGCAGTTCTTT. Its translation is CASSLGDEQFF.

About this clone itself: Germline and junction disagree at one end, which may indicate a read error. The chain is built from TRBV20-1 and TRBJ2-2; a possible D gene is TRBD2 (6 bases). The CDR3 consists of 12 residues. CDR1 DFQATT and CDR2 SNEGSKA come from the germline V gene (reference sequence). CDR3 DNA sequence: TGCAGTGCTAGAGTGGGGGACGGGGGGCTGTTTTTT. Its protein product is CSARVGDGGLFF.

This clone appeared many times. J is TRBJ1-5 and V is TRBV29-1; 8 bases align to TRBD1. Germline lookup yields CDR1 SQVTM and CDR2 ANQGSEA. With V trimmed by 4 bases and J by 6 bases, 5 bases remained unmatched. This CDR3 region has 13 residues. CDR3 region: CSVGQGRRQPQHF. The CDR3 DNA reads as TGCAGCGTTGGACAGGGGCGGCGTCAGCCCCAGCATTTT.

Ten or more counts support this clone. The DNA of the CDR3 is TGTGCCAGCAGCTTATCTAAGAGCGGAGTCGACAATGAGCAGTTCTTC. Protein: CASSLSKSGVDNEQFF. V gene TRBV11-2 combines with J gene TRBJ2-1, with D possibly matching TRBD2 (5 bases). Germline V gene sequence: CDR1 SGHAT, CDR2 FQNNGV. CDR3 size: 16 residues. V lost 2 bases, J lost 5 bases, and 16 bases lay in between.

This clone came up many times. This chain joins TRBV5-4 and TRBJ2-1, with no clear D. Germline V gene data show CDR1 as SGHNT and CDR2 as YYREEE (reference sequence). Trimming stripped 7 bases from V and 5 bases from J, with 7 bases between. The CDR3 consists of 11 residues. The DNA for the CDR3 is TGTGCCAGCCAGAGAAACAATGAGCAGTTCTTC. It encodes CASQRNNEQFF.

This clone was seen only a few times. A read error may explain this, as a much larger clone is one base away. This chain links TRBV2 with TRBJ2-5; D not certain. Germline CDR1 SNHLY, CDR2 FYNNEI. The ends were cut back, 5 bases at V and 3 bases at J, with 1 base in the middle. The CDR3 is made up of 10 amino acids. CDR3 protein: CASSKETQYF. The DNA of the CDR3 is TGTGCCAGCAGTAAAGAGACCCAGTACTTC.

This clone was counted at least ten times. A much bigger clone sits one base away, suggesting this may be a read error. The rearrangement links TRBV5-1 to TRBJ1-1; 7 bases align to TRBD1. Looked up from germline, CDR1 is SGHRS and CDR2 is YFSETQ. The CDR3 is 15 residues long. For the CDR3, the DNA is TGCGCCAGCAGCAAACAAGGGGGCGTGCAGACTGAAGCTTCCTTT. It translates to CASSKQGGVQTEASF. Full variable domain (rest looked up from reference TRBV5-1 and TRBJ1-1): KAGVTQTPRYLIKTRGQQVTLSCSPISGHRSVSWYQQTPGQGLQFLFEYFSETQRNKGNFPGRFSGRQFSNSRSEMNVSTLELGDSALYLCASSKQGGVQTEASFGQGTRLTVV.

This clone was counted at least ten times. The chain links TRBV24-1 to TRBJ2-7; 10 bases are shared with TRBD1. From germline, CDR1 is KGHDR and CDR2 SFDVKD. V lost 10 bases and J lost 0; bases outside the gene matches: 8. This CDR3 region has 15 residues. The CDR3 region has the DNA TGTGCCACAAACCGGGACAGGGGACTCTCCTACGAGCAGTACTTC. Protein sequence: CATNRDRGLSYEQYF.

A single count supports this clone. V and J are TRBV5-5 and TRBJ1-6; D unresolved. Deletions cut 2 bases from V and 2 bases from J, with 11 bases between. Germline CDR1 is SGHKS and CDR2 is YYEKEE (reference sequence). The CDR3 runs to 16 residues. CDR3 sequence: CASSFRAAPYNSPLHF. The CDR3 DNA reads TGTGCCAGCAGCTTCAGAGCCGCACCCTATAATTCACCCCTCCACTTT.

This clone was picked up many times. This chain links TRBV4-3 with TRBJ2-2; maybe TRBD1 (5 bases). CDR1 and CDR2 from the germline V gene are LGHNA and YSLEER. Trimming removed 0 bases at V and 4 bases at J, with 15 bases between. The CDR3 is 17 residues long. The CDR3 nucleotides are TGCGCCAGCAGCCAAGATCCTCAGGGTAGTATCACCGGGGAGCTGTTTTTT. It translates to CASSQDPQGSITGELFF.

This clone was counted a few times. This chain joins TRBV28 and TRBJ1-6, with TRBD1 matching 7 bases. V lost 7 bases to trimming and J lost 7 bases; unmatched junction nucleotides: 16. Germline V gene lookup returns CDR1 MDHEN and CDR2 SYDVKM. The CDR3 is 17 amino acids. CDR3 nucleotide sequence: TGTGCCAGCACTATAGGGGGTAGGGGGCCCCAGAATTCACCCCTCCACTTT. Its protein product is CASTIGGRGPQNSPLHF.

This clone was counted between two and nine times. This chain connects TRBV28 to TRBJ1-3, with D possibly being TRBD1 (5 bases). The germline gives CDR1 MDHEN, CDR2 SYDVKM. Trimming took 7 bases from V and 0 from J, leaving 13 bases between them. This CDR3 has 15 amino acids. The CDR3 region has the DNA TGTGCCAGCACCTTGGGGGGGTACTCTGGAAACACCATATATTTT. Its protein product is CASTLGGYSGNTIYF.

This clone was observed many times. This rearrangement joins TRBV27 to TRBJ2-1; 9 nucleotides align to TRBD2. Germline lookup yields CDR1 MNHEY and CDR2 SMNVEV (reference sequence). V lost 5 bases and J lost 2; bases outside the gene matches: 13. This CDR3 comprises 18 residues. This CDR3 reads CASSPIAGDSNPYNEQFF. The CDR3 coding sequence is TGTGCCAGCAGTCCCATAGCGGGGGACTCGAACCCCTACAATGAGCAGTTCTTC.

About this clone itself: Possible read error: a much larger clone is one base away. The rearrangement links TRBV6-1 to TRBJ1-1, with 8 bases aligning to TRBD1. Germline values: CDR1 MNHNS, CDR2 SASEGT. The CDR3 is 13 amino acids. V was pared by 6 bases and J by 1 base, with 1 base of the junction left unmatched. CDR3 sequence reads: CASRTGGNTEAFF. The CDR3 nucleotides read TGTGCCAGCAGAACAGGGGGGAACACTGAAGCTTTCTTT.

This clone was detected only a few times. A clone one base away is much larger, so this may be a read error. This chain uses TRBV28 with TRBJ1-1; 8 bases agree with TRBD1. With 5 bases clipped from V and 1 base from J, the junction kept 6 bases outside the gene matches. The CDR3 is 15 residues long. From germline, CDR1 is MDHEN and CDR2 SYDVKM. CDR3 sequence: CASSTSGQGNTEAFF. DNA for the CDR3: TGTGCCAGCAGTACATCAGGACAGGGGAACACTGAAGCTTTCTTT.